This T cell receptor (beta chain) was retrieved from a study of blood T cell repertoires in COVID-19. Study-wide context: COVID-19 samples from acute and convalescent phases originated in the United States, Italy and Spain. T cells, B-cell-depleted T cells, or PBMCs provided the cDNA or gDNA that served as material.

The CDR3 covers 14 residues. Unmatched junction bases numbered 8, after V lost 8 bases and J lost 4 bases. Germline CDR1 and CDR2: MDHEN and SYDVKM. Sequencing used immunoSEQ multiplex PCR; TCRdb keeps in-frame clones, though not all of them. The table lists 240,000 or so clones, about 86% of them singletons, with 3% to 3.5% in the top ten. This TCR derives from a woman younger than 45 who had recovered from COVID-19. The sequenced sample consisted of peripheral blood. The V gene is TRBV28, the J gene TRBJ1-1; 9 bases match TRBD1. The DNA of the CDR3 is TGTGCCAGCCTCTCACAGGGGGCTCGCACTGAAGCTTTCTTT. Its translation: CASLSQGARTEAFF.